This T cell receptor beta chain is from a study of cytomegalovirus exposure and HLA in healthy donors. Whole-study findings and limits: Cytomegalovirus association was listed for roughly 160 TCR beta chains.

PCR was performed using 60 Vbeta and 13 Jbeta primers. Produced via immunoSEQ multiplex PCR; TCRdb's table is partial and in-frame only. Here the sample spans about 100,000 clones, over 75% being singletons. Turning to this clone: What it binds is unknown.

This CDR3 contains 14 residues. J is TRBJ2-7 and V is TRBV21-1; the D segment call TRBD1 is taken from the table without a DNA check. TRBV21-1 is a documented pseudogene. The sample taken for sequencing was PBMCs. This sequence was found in a man aged 50-59 years in good health and CMV-seropositive. The CDR3 loop reads CASSGTINRYEQYF. For the CDR3, the DNA is TGTGCCAGCAGCGGGACAATTAACCGATACGAGCAGTACTTC.